Below, 8 T cell receptor beta chains from the same sample are listed, as sequenced in a study of T cells in Graves' hyperthyroidism and ophthalmopathy. Researchers amplified the TCR beta CDR3 regions from RNA transcripts. With the HTBI primer set, the TCR CDR3 went through a first round of RT-PCR. TCRdb re-analysed the multiplex PCR reads in MiXCR, keeping a single row per CDR3 protein. The sample consists of around 700,000 distinct CDR3 sequences, over 15% of them appearing once. What was sequenced was blood. These receptors were collected from a woman in her forties or fifties with Graves' hyperthyroidism that later progressed to Graves' ophthalmopathy.

The chain uses TRBV6-1 and TRBJ1-2; D is uncertain. The CDR3 spans 14 residues. Germline CDR1 and CDR2: MNHNS and SASEGT. The ends were cut back, 0 bases at V and 4 bases at J, with 9 bases in the middle. CDR3 amino acids: CASSEATQTYGYTF. CDR3 DNA: TGTGCCAGCAGTGAAGCAACACAGACCTATGGCTACACCTTC.

The table lists this clonotype with a few counts. The rearrangement links TRBV5-5 to TRBJ1-2, with TRBD1 matching over 8 bases. J lost 6 bases, V lost 5 bases, and 6 bases had no gene match. The CDR3 runs 13 residues. The germline V gene encodes CDR1 SGHKS and CDR2 YYEKEE (reference sequence). In DNA, the CDR3 is TGTGCCAGCAGACGACAGGGGACGAATGGCTACACCTTC. Its protein is CASRRQGTNGYTF.

This clonotype was detected only a few times. The chain combines TRBV7-9 with TRBJ2-7, with TRBD1 identical over 10 bases. V shed 5 bases, J shed 5 bases, and the junction held 9 bases outside the gene matches. This CDR3 has 15 amino acids. Germline V gives CDR1 SEHNR, CDR2 FQNEAQ (reference sequence). The CDR3 loop reads CASSETGGSRNEQYF. CDR3 in DNA: TGTGCCAGCAGCGAGACAGGGGGCTCGAGGAACGAGCAGTACTTC.

This chain joins TRBV19 and TRBJ1-1; TRBD1 agrees at 9 bases. V lost 10 bases, J lost 4 bases, and 16 bases stayed unmatched. The CDR3 loop spans 16 amino acids. Germline V gene sequence: CDR1 LNHDA, CDR2 SQIVND (reference sequence). The CDR3 DNA follows: TGTGCCACCCAAACCCTTCAACAGGGGGCCGGCACTGAAGCTTTCTTT. Its translation is CATQTLQQGAGTEAFF.

This clonotype was seen many times. The chain uses TRBV7-8 and TRBJ2-1; 7 bases match TRBD1. CDR1 and CDR2 from the germline V gene are SGHVS and FQNEAQ. The V and J ends lost 1 base and 8 bases, in that order; junction bases with no gene match: 5. The CDR3 runs 14 residues. The CDR3 coding sequence is TGTGCCAGCAGCTTAGTAACAGGGGTCGATGAGCAGTTCTTC. Amino acid sequence: CASSLVTGVDEQFF.

This clonotype was seen ten or more times. The chain joins TRBV12-3 or TRBV12-4 to TRBJ2-5; 7 bases are shared with TRBD1. The ends lost 6 bases at V and 2 bases at J; junction bases unmatched: 9. The CDR3 covers 15 residues. DNA for the CDR3: TGTGCCAGCAGCATAGGGGGCTTGGGGCAAGAGACCCAGTACTTC. Protein sequence: CASSIGGLGQETQYF.

The chain has TRBV7-3 and TRBJ1-2, with 7 bases that match TRBD1. This CDR3 is built from 13 residues. The V segment lost 5 bases and the J segment 8 bases; nucleotides outside the gene matches: 8. Looked up from germline, CDR1 is SGHTA and CDR2 is FQGTGA. The CDR3 region is CASSLGQDDGYTF. The CDR3 DNA is TGTGCCAGCAGCCTAGGACAGGATGACGGCTACACCTTC.

The sample holds many counts of this clonotype. A read error may account for a junction end that differs from germline. The genes are TRBV12-3 or TRBV12-4 and TRBJ2-1; no reliable D call. The CDR3 has 12 amino acids. CDR3 loop: CASSLSSNEQFF. The CDR3 DNA follows: TGTGCCAGCAGTTTATCCTCCAATGAGCAGTTCTTC.